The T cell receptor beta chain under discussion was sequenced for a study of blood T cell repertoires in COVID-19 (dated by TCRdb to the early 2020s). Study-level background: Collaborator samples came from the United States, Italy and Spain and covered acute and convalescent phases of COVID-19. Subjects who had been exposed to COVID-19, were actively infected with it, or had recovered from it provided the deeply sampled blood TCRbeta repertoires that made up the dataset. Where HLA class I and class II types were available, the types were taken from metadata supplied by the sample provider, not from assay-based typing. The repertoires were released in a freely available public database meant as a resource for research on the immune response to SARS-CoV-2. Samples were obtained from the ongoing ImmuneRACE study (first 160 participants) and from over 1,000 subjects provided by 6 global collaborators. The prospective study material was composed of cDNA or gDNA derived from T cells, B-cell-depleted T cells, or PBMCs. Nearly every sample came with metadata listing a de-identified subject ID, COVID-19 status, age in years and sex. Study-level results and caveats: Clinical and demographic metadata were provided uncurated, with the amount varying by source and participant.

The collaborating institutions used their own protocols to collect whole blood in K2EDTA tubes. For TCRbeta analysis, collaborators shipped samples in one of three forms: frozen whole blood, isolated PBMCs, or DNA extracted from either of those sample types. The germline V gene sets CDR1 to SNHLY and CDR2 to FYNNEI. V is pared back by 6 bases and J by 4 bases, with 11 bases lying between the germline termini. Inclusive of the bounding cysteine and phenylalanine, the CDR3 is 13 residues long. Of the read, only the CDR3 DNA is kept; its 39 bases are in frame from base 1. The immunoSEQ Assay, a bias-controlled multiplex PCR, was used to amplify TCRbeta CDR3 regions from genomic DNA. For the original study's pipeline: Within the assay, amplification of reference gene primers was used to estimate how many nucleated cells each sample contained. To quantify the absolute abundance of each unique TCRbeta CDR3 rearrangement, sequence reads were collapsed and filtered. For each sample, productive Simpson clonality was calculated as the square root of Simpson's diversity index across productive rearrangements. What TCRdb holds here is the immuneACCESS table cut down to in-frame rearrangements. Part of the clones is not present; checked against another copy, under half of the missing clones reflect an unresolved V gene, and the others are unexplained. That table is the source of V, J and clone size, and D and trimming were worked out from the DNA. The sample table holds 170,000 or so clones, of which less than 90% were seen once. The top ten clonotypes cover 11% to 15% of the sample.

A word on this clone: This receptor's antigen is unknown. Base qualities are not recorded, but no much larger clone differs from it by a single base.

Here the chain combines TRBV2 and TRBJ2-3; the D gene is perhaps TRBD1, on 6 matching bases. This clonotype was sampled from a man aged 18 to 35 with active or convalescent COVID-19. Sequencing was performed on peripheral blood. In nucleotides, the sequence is TGTGCCAGCAGGGCAGGGGCTGCAGATACGCAGTATTTT. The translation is CASRAGAADTQYF.